Listed below are T cell receptor beta chains from one sample, sequenced in a study of response to subunit inactivated influenza vaccine. TCRdb used MiXCR to reprocess the RT-PCR reads, holding one entry per CDR3 protein. The sample records 860,000 or so distinct CDR3 sequences, 20% to 25% being singletons. The sequenced sample was PBMCs from blood, obtained approximately 5 days after vaccination. These receptors came from a man in his forties or fifties who received an inactivated influenza vaccine. Each CDR3 is given with its conserved first and last residue. D genes are given only for firm matches. Rows give clone size only sometimes, using once, few, many, or a class for an expanded clone.

>TRBV12-2|NA|TRBJ2-7|NA
TGTGCAAGTCGCTTCTCCTACGAGCAGTACTTC
CASRFSYEQYF
>TRBV4-2|TRBD2|TRBJ2-1|few
TGTGCCAGCAGCCAAGATCTAGCGGGGAACAATGAGCAGTTCTTC
CASSQDLAGNNEQFF
>TRBV28|TRBD2|TRBJ2-2|few
TGTGCCACCGACGATGTTTTCTTTGGGAGGGAAGGCACCGGGGAGCTGTTTTTT
CATDDVFFGREGTGELFF
>TRBV6-2/TRBV6-3|NA|TRBJ2-2|few
TGTGCCAGCTCGACCCTCGGGGGCGGGGAGCTGTTTTTT
CASSTLGGGELFF
>TRBV18|TRBD2|TRBJ2-5|NA
TGTGCCAGCTCACCACTACTAGCTGCGGGAGGGGAAGAGACCCAGTACTTC
CASSPLLAAGGEETQYF
>TRBV12-3/TRBV12-4|NA|TRBJ2-1|NA
TGTGCCAGCAGTTGGATGGGGAATGAGCAGTTCTTC
CASSWMGNEQFF
>TRBV9|NA|TRBJ1-1|NA
TGTGCCAGCAGCGTAGTTGAGGGGGCTGAAGCTTTCTTT
CASSVVEGAEAFF
>TRBV14|NA|TRBJ2-2|NA
TGTGCCAGCAGCAGGAACAGGGAGTTTTTGACCGGGGAGCTGTTTTTT
CASSRNREFLTGELFF
>TRBV4-1|NA|TRBJ2-4|NA
TGCGCCAGCAGCCAAGATAGCGGCGGAGACATTCAGTACTTC
CASSQDSGGDIQYF
>TRBV12-3/TRBV12-4|NA|TRBJ2-4|many
TGTGCCAGCAGTCCAACAGGGACAGCCAAAAACATTCAGTACTTC
CASSPTGTAKNIQYF